Listed below are T cell receptor beta chains from one sample, sequenced in a study of OX40 agonist ivuxolimab in advanced cancers. The data were produced by immunoSEQ multiplex PCR, yet TCRdb's version contains in-frame clones alone and is incomplete. The table records around 62,000 clones, 90% to 95% of them present only once. The sample consisted of CD4+ or CD8+ T cells sorted from blood, taken in a trial of the OX40 agonist ivuxolimab. These receptors were obtained from an adult with an advanced solid tumor such as melanoma, head and neck, liver or kidney cancer. Both conserved end residues are part of each CDR3. A D gene is named only where the DNA matches it firmly. Rows may omit the clone size; those that give it use once, few, many or a size class.

size: .
V: TRBV7-8
J: TRBJ2-4
D: TRBD2
CDR3: CASSLAASGSVSKNIQYF
DNA: TGTGCCAGCAGCTTAGCGGCCAGCGGGAGTGTATCCAAAAACATTCAGTACTTC

size: .
V: TRBV10-2
J: TRBJ2-7
D: TRBD2
CDR3: CASSLAGVYEQYF
DNA: TGCGCCAGCAGTCTAGCGGGAGTTTACGAGCAGTACTTC

size: .
V: TRBV9
J: TRBJ1-2
D: .
CDR3: CASSPSPGPNYGYTF
DNA: TGTGCCAGCAGCCCCTCCCCAGGGCCCAACTATGGCTACACCTTC

size: .
V: TRBV6-1
J: TRBJ2-7
D: TRBD1
CDR3: CASSGVRDRGLYEQYF
DNA: TGTGCCAGCAGTGGGGTCCGGGACAGGGGGCTCTACGAGCAGTACTTC

size: once
V: TRBV29-1
J: TRBJ2-7
D: TRBD1
CDR3: CSVDGTGGREQYF
DNA: TGCAGCGTTGACGGGACAGGGGGCCGCGAGCAGTACTTC

size: .
V: TRBV6-5
J: TRBJ2-2
D: .
CDR3: CASSSPGTRNTGELFF
DNA: TGTGCCAGCAGTTCCCCCGGGACCCGGAACACCGGGGAGCTGTTTTTT

size: .
V: TRBV28
J: TRBJ2-2
D: .
CDR3: CASSLWYQNTGELFF
DNA: TGTGCCAGCAGTTTATGGTATCAGAACACCGGGGAGCTGTTTTTT

size: .
V: TRBV11-2
J: TRBJ2-6
D: .
CDR3: CASSLNARRSSGANVLTF
DNA: TGTGCCAGCAGCTTAAATGCCAGACGCAGCTCTGGGGCCAACGTCCTGACTTTC

size: .
V: TRBV6-1
J: TRBJ1-4
D: .
CDR3: CASSEAAGLKLFF
DNA: TGTGCCAGCAGTGAAGCGGCTGGGCTAAAACTGTTTTTT

size: .
V: TRBV15
J: TRBJ1-2
D: TRBD1
CDR3: CATSRDWDRGEGYTF
DNA: TGTGCCACCAGCAGAGATTGGGACAGAGGGGAAGGCTACACCTTC

size: .
V: TRBV7-2
J: TRBJ1-6
D: .
CDR3: CASSLKGLSSSPLHF
DNA: TGTGCCAGCAGCTTAAAAGGGCTCTCCAGTTCACCCCTCCACTTT

size: .
V: TRBV5-1
J: TRBJ2-2
D: TRBD2
CDR3: CASSLGTSGRTGELFF
DNA: TGCGCCAGCAGCTTGGGGACTAGCGGGAGGACCGGGGAGCTGTTTTTT

size: .
V: TRBV2
J: TRBJ1-3
D: TRBD1
CDR3: CASSTGNAGANTIYF
DNA: TGTGCCAGTTCGACAGGGAACGCTGGGGCGAACACCATATATTTT

size: .
V: TRBV4-1
J: TRBJ2-1
D: TRBD1
CDR3: CASSQDRLGTGNYNEQFF
DNA: TGCGCCAGCAGCCAAGATCGGCTCGGGACAGGGAACTACAATGAGCAGTTCTTC

size: .
V: TRBV5-1
J: TRBJ2-3
D: .
CDR3: CASSFDTTADTQYF
DNA: TGCGCCAGCAGCTTTGACACCACCGCAGATACGCAGTATTTT

size: few
V: TRBV7-5
J: TRBJ1-2
D: .
CDR3: CARSLVGTRVGYTF
DNA: TGTGCCAGAAGCTTAGTAGGGACCCGGGTTGGCTACACCTTC

size: .
V: TRBV5-1
J: TRBJ1-1
D: TRBD1
CDR3: CASSGGQFMNTEAFF
DNA: TGCGCCAGCAGCGGGGGACAGTTCATGAACACTGAAGCTTTCTTT

size: .
V: TRBV29-1
J: TRBJ1-6
D: TRBD1
CDR3: CSVRTGDNSPLHF
DNA: TGCAGCGTTCGGACAGGGGATAATTCACCCCTCCACTTT

size: .
V: TRBV18
J: TRBJ1-2
D: .
CDR3: CASSKSGGGYGYTF
DNA: TGTGCCAGCTCAAAGTCCGGGGGCGGCTATGGCTACACCTTC

size: .
V: TRBV7-9
J: TRBJ1-2
D: TRBD1
CDR3: CASSLEQGGYTF
DNA: TGTGCCAGCAGCTTAGAACAGGGGGGCTACACCTTC

size: .
V: TRBV7-9
J: TRBJ1-5
D: .
CDR3: CASSPEGTVQPQHF
DNA: TGTGCCAGCAGTCCCGAGGGGACGGTTCAGCCCCAGCATTTT

size: .
V: TRBV19
J: TRBJ1-3
D: .
CDR3: CASERGNTIYF
DNA: TGTGCCAGTGAGAGGGGAAACACCATATATTTT

size: .
V: TRBV9
J: TRBJ2-1
D: .
CDR3: CASSVQGRYNEQFF
DNA: TGTGCCAGCAGCGTTCAGGGGCGATACAATGAGCAGTTCTTC

size: .
V: TRBV6-4
J: TRBJ1-1
D: .
CDR3: CARKKNRDGKMGTEAFF
DNA: TGTGCCAGAAAAAAGAACCGGGACGGAAAAATGGGCACTGAAGCTTTCTTT

size: .
V: TRBV30
J: TRBJ1-5
D: TRBD1
CDR3: CACRVRTGGPSNQPQHF
DNA: TGTGCCTGCCGAGTGAGGACAGGGGGCCCCTCTAATCAGCCCCAGCATTTT

size: .
V: TRBV14
J: TRBJ1-3
D: .
CDR3: CASSPSGGRNSGNTIYF
DNA: TGTGCCAGCAGCCCTTCTGGGGGCAGAAACTCTGGAAACACCATATATTTT

size: .
V: TRBV27
J: TRBJ2-1
D: .
CDR3: CASSFGGWRTSEQFF
DNA: TGTGCCAGCAGTTTTGGGGGCTGGCGGACTAGTGAGCAGTTCTTC

size: .
V: TRBV5-1
J: TRBJ2-1
D: TRBD1
CDR3: CASSLSGTAYNEQFF
DNA: TGCGCCAGCAGCCTTTCCGGGACAGCATACAATGAGCAGTTCTTC

size: .
V: TRBV7-9
J: TRBJ2-2
D: TRBD1
CDR3: CASSPVTGVASGELFF
DNA: TGTGCCAGCAGCCCAGTGACAGGGGTGGCATCCGGGGAGCTGTTTTTT

size: .
V: TRBV30
J: TRBJ2-7
D: .
CDR3: CAWSWTETYEQYF
DNA: TGTGCCTGGAGTTGGACAGAAACCTACGAGCAGTACTTC

size: .
V: TRBV19
J: TRBJ2-6
D: TRBD2
CDR3: CASSTPGGSYSGANVLTF
DNA: TGTGCCAGTAGTACCCCCGGCGGGAGCTACTCTGGGGCCAACGTCCTGACTTTC

size: .
V: TRBV7-2
J: TRBJ2-6
D: .
CDR3: CASSADATGANVLTF
DNA: TGTGCCAGCAGCGCCGACGCGACTGGGGCCAACGTCCTGACTTTC

size: .
V: TRBV29-1
J: TRBJ1-1
D: TRBD1
CDR3: CSVERQGAPEAFF
DNA: TGCAGCGTTGAAAGACAGGGAGCCCCTGAAGCTTTCTTT

size: .
V: TRBV7-3
J: TRBJ1-2
D: .
CDR3: CASSSGRMKPYGYTF
DNA: TGTGCCAGCAGCTCGGGACGGATGAAACCCTATGGCTACACCTTC

size: .
V: TRBV4-1
J: TRBJ1-1
D: .
CDR3: CASMRGVNTEAFF
DNA: TGCGCCAGCATGCGTGGGGTGAACACTGAAGCTTTCTTT

size: .
V: TRBV19
J: TRBJ1-1
D: TRBD1
CDR3: CASSTRTGAAFF
DNA: TGTGCCAGTAGTACAAGGACAGGCGCAGCTTTCTTT

size: .
V: TRBV6-6
J: TRBJ2-7
D: TRBD1
CDR3: CASSRIGQGRDEQYF
DNA: TGTGCCAGCAGTCGCATCGGACAGGGGAGGGACGAGCAGTACTTC

size: .
V: TRBV29-1
J: TRBJ2-3
D: .
CDR3: CSVGGQGIPDTQYF
DNA: TGCAGCGTAGGGGGACAAGGGATCCCAGATACGCAGTATTTT

size: once
V: TRBV4-2
J: TRBJ2-5
D: TRBD2
CDR3: CASSQDTRGLGARETQYF
DNA: TGTGCCAGCAGCCAAGATACGCGTGGACTAGGGGCCCGGGAGACCCAGTACTTC

size: .
V: TRBV28
J: TRBJ1-1
D: .
CDR3: CASSRTTEAFF
DNA: TGTGCCAGCAGTAGAACCACTGAAGCTTTCTTT

size: few
V: TRBV15
J: TRBJ2-7
D: .
CDR3: CATSRVDRSYEQYF
DNA: TGTGCCACCAGCAGAGTAGATAGGAGTTACGAGCAGTACTTC

size: .
V: TRBV5-1
J: TRBJ1-4
D: .
CDR3: CASSLVSGAPGEKLFF
DNA: TGCGCCAGCAGCTTGGTTTCAGGGGCGCCCGGAGAAAAACTGTTTTTT

size: .
V: TRBV5-4
J: TRBJ2-7
D: TRBD2
CDR3: CASRSLAGGSYEQYF
DNA: TGTGCCAGCAGATCGCTAGCGGGAGGTTCCTACGAGCAGTACTTC

size: .
V: TRBV10-2
J: TRBJ1-4
D: .
CDR3: CASSETGPNEKLFF
DNA: TGCGCCAGCAGTGAGACAGGGCCTAATGAAAAACTGTTTTTT

size: .
V: TRBV18
J: TRBJ2-5
D: TRBD2
CDR3: CASSQGLAVQETQYF
DNA: TGTGCCAGCTCACAAGGACTAGCGGTACAAGAGACCCAGTACTTC

size: .
V: TRBV29-1
J: TRBJ2-3
D: .
CDR3: CSVELGLGDTQYF
DNA: TGCAGCGTTGAATTGGGGTTAGGGGATACGCAGTATTTT

size: .
V: TRBV9
J: TRBJ2-5
D: .
CDR3: CASSVVGDGTQYF
DNA: TGTGCCAGCAGCGTAGTGGGCGATGGGACCCAGTACTTC

size: .
V: TRBV18
J: TRBJ2-7
D: .
CDR3: CASSMDSYSYEQYF
DNA: TGTGCCAGCTCCATGGACAGTTACTCCTACGAGCAGTACTTC

size: .
V: TRBV5-6
J: TRBJ1-1
D: TRBD1
CDR3: CASSSTGSTEAFF
DNA: TGTGCCAGCAGCTCGACAGGGTCCACTGAAGCTTTCTTT

size: .
V: TRBV2
J: TRBJ2-7
D: .
CDR3: CASRYGPLDHLEQYF
DNA: TGTGCCAGCAGATATGGACCACTCGATCATCTGGAGCAGTACTTC

size: .
V: TRBV5-4
J: TRBJ2-7
D: .
CDR3: CASSLGGTYEQYF
DNA: TGTGCCAGCAGCCTCGGTGGAACCTACGAGCAGTACTTC

size: .
V: TRBV5-4
J: TRBJ2-5
D: TRBD1
CDR3: CASSLEGQTPGTQYF
DNA: TGTGCCAGCAGCTTGGAGGGACAGACCCCGGGGACCCAGTACTTC

size: .
V: TRBV2
J: TRBJ2-7
D: .
CDR3: CASGLSSGSYEQYF
DNA: TGTGCCAGCGGCCTATCCAGCGGTTCCTACGAGCAGTACTTC

size: .
V: TRBV7-9
J: TRBJ1-4
D: .
CDR3: CASSPLNPATGEKLFF
DNA: TGTGCCAGCAGCCCACTAAACCCTGCGACAGGTGAAAAACTGTTTTTT

size: .
V: TRBV11-2
J: TRBJ2-7
D: .
CDR3: CASSRYEGAYEQYF
DNA: TGTGCCAGCAGCCGCTACGAGGGCGCCTACGAGCAGTACTTC

size: .
V: TRBV5-4
J: TRBJ2-7
D: .
CDR3: CASSSTPQRVSYEQYF
DNA: TGTGCCAGCAGCTCCACCCCCCAGCGGGTATCCTACGAGCAGTACTTC

size: .
V: TRBV29-1
J: TRBJ2-2
D: .
CDR3: CSGLRDVTGELFF
DNA: TGCAGCGGGCTCAGGGACGTCACCGGGGAGCTGTTTTTT

size: .
V: TRBV15
J: TRBJ1-6
D: .
CDR3: CATAVRSLPYDNSPLHF
DNA: TGTGCCACGGCCGTGAGGAGCCTCCCTTATGATAATTCACCCCTCCACTTT

size: .
V: TRBV28
J: TRBJ1-5
D: .
CDR3: CASSLYGQGQNQPQHF
DNA: TGTGCCAGCAGTTTATATGGGCAGGGTCAAAATCAGCCCCAGCATTTT